Below, 15 T cell receptor beta chains from the same sample are listed, as sequenced in a study of cytomegalovirus exposure and HLA in healthy donors. In the PCR, 60 Vbeta and 13 Jbeta primers were used. TCRdb's copy holds only in-frame clones and misses some; the assay was immunoSEQ multiplex PCR. The data show about 180,000 clones, about 80% seen once. Source material: PBMCs. The receptors here all came from a woman in her 30s in good health and CMV-seronegative.

The rearrangement links TRBV19 to TRBJ1-1, with a tentative D call TRBD1 (6 bases). Per the germline V gene, CDR1 is LNHDA and CDR2 is SQIVND (reference sequence). The V end was cut by 5 bases, the J end by 1 base, with 17 bases between. The CDR3 totals 16 residues. CDR3: CASSFLGQRKNTEAFF. In DNA form, the CDR3 reads TGTGCCAGTAGTTTTCTCGGACAGAGAAAGAACACTGAAGCTTTCTTT. The entire variable domain, with the rest obtained from reference TRBV19 and TRBJ1-1, is as follows: DGGITQSPKYLFRKEGQNVTLSCEQNLNHDAMYWYRQDPGQGLRLIYYSQIVNDFQKGDIAEGYSVSREKKESFPLTVTSAQKNPTAFYLCASSFLGQRKNTEAFFGQGTRLTVV.

The table lists this clone with a few counts. CDR3: CASSSGGTEAFF. For the CDR3, the DNA is TGTGCCAGCAGCTCGGGGGGGACTGAAGCTTTCTTT. The V call is TRBV5-5, the J call TRBJ1-1, with D possibly being TRBD1 (5 bases). The germline gives CDR1 SGHKS, CDR2 YYEKEE (reference sequence). The CDR3 sequence is 12 residues long. Trimming removed 3 bases from V and 5 bases from J, with 8 bases in between.

This clone was seen a single time. The chain recombines TRBV27 with TRBJ2-1, with D perhaps matching TRBD2 (6 bases). V lost 4 bases and J lost 9, with 16 bases in between. This CDR3 is 14 amino acids long. CDR1 is MNHEY and CDR2 is SMNVEV in the germline V gene (reference sequence). The CDR3 nucleotides are TGTGCCAGCAGTTCCACGGGAGTGATGGTTGAGCAGTTCTTC. It yields the protein CASSSTGVMVEQFF.

In the case of this clone: Mismatch with germline at one junction end may stem from a read error. The genes are TRBV5-4 and TRBJ2-7; 8 bases are a match to TRBD2. The germline V gene has CDR1 SGHNT and CDR2 YYREEE (reference sequence). This CDR3 contains 15 residues. The CDR3 nucleotides are TGTGCCAGCAGCTTGGGCGGGGGGCCCTCCTATGAGCAGTACTTC. It is translated as CASSLGGGPSYEQYF.

The count of this clone is one. V usage is TRBV29-1 and J usage is TRBJ2-7; D not resolved. Looked up from germline, CDR1 is SQVTM and CDR2 is ANQGSEA. There are 13 residues in the CDR3. V was trimmed by 0 bases and J by 7 bases, leaving 13 bases between them. CDR3 nucleotides: TGCAGCGTTGAAGATCAAAACAGTTGGGAGCAGTACTTC. Protein: CSVEDQNSWEQYF.

Points on this clone: Additional DNA sequences in this sample encode the identical CDR3. The chain joins TRBV6-5 to TRBJ2-5; D call uncertain. Trimming cost V 2 bases and J 2 bases, with 9 bases left between them. Germline V gives CDR1 MNHEY, CDR2 SVGAGI. The CDR3 has 14 residues. The chain's CDR3 is CASSYGGGQETQYF. For the CDR3, the DNA is TGTGCCAGCAGTTACGGCGGTGGGCAAGAGACCCAGTACTTC.

To note about this clone: Its ends do not fully match the called genes, so a read error is possible. The V gene is TRBV4-2, the J gene TRBJ2-6, with D maybe TRBD1 (6 bases). The CDR3 runs to 17 residues. Germline V lookup: CDR1 LGHNA, CDR2 YNFKEQ. CDR3 loop: CASSLLVTGSGANGLTF. DNA for the CDR3: TGTGCCAGCAGCCTCCTCGTGACAGGTTCTGGGGCCAACGGCCTGACTTTC.

CDR3 DNA: TGTGCCAGCAGGAGGGATAGGCGGGGGGGCCCTGGGGAGCTGTTTTTT. Translated, it gives CASRRDRRGGPGELFF. This chain connects TRBV2 to TRBJ2-2, with TRBD2 matching 9 bases. CDR1 SNHLY and CDR2 FYNNEI come from the germline V gene. CDR3 length equals 16 residues. The trim removed 6 bases at V and 8 bases at J, leaving 13 bases unmatched.

The chain couples TRBV7-8 to TRBJ1-2; 9 bases map to TRBD1. CDR3 size: 16 residues. In germline, CDR1 is SGHVS, CDR2 FQNEAQ. V lost 1 base and J lost 5; bases outside the gene matches: 8. CDR3 DNA sequence: TGTGCCAGCAGCTTAGGGGACAGGGCCTCGGCGTATGGCTACACCTTC. Translation gives CASSLGDRASAYGYTF. The variable domain in full, with the rest retrieved from reference TRBV7-8 and TRBJ1-2, is GAGVSQSPRYKVAKRGQDVALRCDPISGHVSLFWYQQALGQGPEFLTYFQNEAQLDKSGLPSDRFFAERPEGSVSTLKIQRTQQEDSAVYLCASSLGDRASAYGYTFGSGTRLTVV.

The chain joins TRBV19 to TRBJ2-7; a weak D match, TRBD1 (7 bases). Trimming stripped 4 bases from V and 3 bases from J, with 10 bases between. The CDR3 contains 13 residues. Germline CDR1 LNHDA, CDR2 SQIVND (reference sequence). CDR3 in DNA: TGTGCCAGTAGTACGCAGGGGGGCTACGAGCAGTACTTC. Protein: CASSTQGGYEQYF.

This clone is a singleton in its sample. The gene calls are TRBV28 and TRBJ2-7, with 16 bases lining up with TRBD2. This CDR3 is built from 18 residues. CDR1 and CDR2 (germline): MDHEN, SYDVKM. V lost 4 bases, J lost 7 bases, and 13 bases stayed unmatched. This CDR3 is CASSWGLAGGLPKGEQYF. CDR3 nucleotide sequence: TGTGCCAGCAGTTGGGGACTAGCGGGAGGGCTTCCGAAGGGGGAGCAGTACTTC.

The chain couples TRBV6-5 to TRBJ2-7; 9 bases are a match to TRBD2. V lost 5 bases and J lost 6; bases outside the gene matches: 8. Per germline, CDR1 MNHEY and CDR2 SVGAGI. This CDR3 has 14 amino acids. CDR3 residues: CASSQAGGTGEQYF. CDR3 DNA: TGTGCCAGCAGTCAAGCGGGGGGAACCGGCGAGCAGTACTTC.

The chain couples TRBV19 to TRBJ2-7, with a tentative D call TRBD2 (5 bases). The CDR3 contains 13 residues. Trimming removed 5 bases at V and 1 base at J, with 9 bases between. Germline CDR1 and CDR2: LNHDA and SQIVND (reference sequence). Here the CDR3 reads CASSAPGSYEQYF. The DNA for the CDR3 is TGTGCCAGTAGTGCCCCGGGGTCCTACGAGCAGTACTTC.

V is TRBV27 and J is TRBJ2-1; possibly TRBD1 for D (6 bases). V lost 3 bases and J lost 9, with 12 bases in between. This CDR3 has 13 amino acids. Germline V gives CDR1 MNHEY, CDR2 SMNVEV (reference sequence). CDR3 in amino acids: CASSFEEGGEQFF. CDR3 DNA: TGTGCCAGCAGTTTTGAGGAAGGGGGTGAGCAGTTCTTC.

The chain carries TRBV9 and TRBJ2-3, with 11 positions matching TRBD2. The CDR3 runs 15 residues. Germline values: CDR1 SGDLS, CDR2 YYNGEE. V shed 4 bases, J shed 4 bases, and the junction held 5 bases outside the gene matches. The CDR3 reads CASSFTSGGPDTQYF. Written as DNA, the CDR3 is TGTGCCAGCAGCTTTACTAGCGGGGGACCAGATACGCAGTATTTT.